The 16 T cell receptor beta chains below all came from one sample that was sequenced in a study of CD4 T cells in relation to SARS-CoV-2 and coronaviruses. Sequencing was performed with immunoSEQ multiplex PCR; in TCRdb, only in-frame clones are kept and a portion is missing. Of 10,000 to 15,000 clones listed, over 65% were seen once; the top ten hold around 7.6%. Unexposed donor CD4+ T cells date from about 2011-2018, before the COVID-19 pandemic. Isolation of CD4+ T cells took place after approximately 11 days in culture. No antigens are known for them. The source material was CD4+ T cells from PBMCs, cultured in vitro. The receptors shown here come from a human donor in good health.

The chain carries TRBV13 and TRBJ1-1; D is perhaps TRBD1 (5 bases). Germline CDR1 and CDR2: PRHDT and FYEKMQ (reference sequence). The CDR3 is 14 residues long. Trimming pared 0 bases from V and 10 bases from J, leaving 15 bases between. CDR3 coding DNA: TGTGCCAGCAGCTTAGGCCTGGGGGGATCGCGAGCTTTCTTT. This translates into CASSLGLGGSRAFF.

This clone was counted once. The V gene is TRBV6-1, the J gene TRBJ1-1; D gene uncertain. CDR3 length equals 15 residues. Germline assignment: CDR1 MNHNS and CDR2 SASEGT. Trimming took 6 bases from V and 1 from J, leaving 15 bases between them. In DNA form, the CDR3 reads TGTGCCAGCAGACACCACTTAACTGGGAACACTGAAGCTTTCTTT. This codes for CASRHHLTGNTEAFF.

This clone has just one count. The chain combines TRBV11-2 with TRBJ2-1, with D perhaps matching TRBD1 or TRBD2 (6 bases each). The CDR3 spans 17 residues. CDR1 is SGHAT, CDR2 FQNNGV, per germline. V was cut by 6 bases and J by 4 bases, with 22 bases left in between. CDR3 amino acids: CASRLRRGEDYYNEQFF. The CDR3 region has the DNA TGTGCCAGCAGGCTTAGGAGGGGGGAGGACTATTACAATGAGCAGTTCTTC.

The genes are TRBV9 and TRBJ2-2; tentative D call: TRBD2 (5 bases). This CDR3 spans 15 amino acids. The V gene's germline CDR1 is SGDLS and CDR2 YYNGEE. V was pared by 4 bases and J by 7 bases, with 17 bases between. CDR3 loop: CASSPRWLAGGELFF. CDR3 in DNA: TGTGCCAGCAGCCCGCGTTGGCTCGCGGGCGGGGAGCTGTTTTTT.

CDR3 DNA: TGTGCCAGCAGTTATGGAAGTAAGGGCGAGCAGTACTTC. It codes for CASSYGSKGEQYF. The chain links TRBV7-3 to TRBJ2-7; no reliable D call. Trimming removed 6 bases at V and 6 bases at J, with 15 bases between. CDR3 length: 13 residues. Per germline, CDR1 SGHTA and CDR2 FQGTGA.

V usage is TRBV5-1 and J usage is TRBJ2-3, with D uncertain. The CDR3 contains 16 residues. Germline-derived CDR1 and CDR2 are SGHRS and YFSETQ. V was clipped by 7 bases and J by 6 bases, with 24 bases between them. The CDR3 DNA sequence: TGCGCCAGCTCCCCGACGGGTGCGGATTCATTTGATACGCAGTATTTT. This translates into CASSPTGADSFDTQYF.

This rearrangement joins TRBV19 to TRBJ2-3; tentatively, D is TRBD2 (6 bases). Germline V gene sequence: CDR1 LNHDA, CDR2 SQIVND (reference sequence). Trimming left V 3 bases short and J 3 bases short, with 13 bases between. CDR3 length: 15 amino acids. CDR3 in amino acids: CASSIPGLLTDTQYF. CDR3 nucleotides: TGTGCCAGTAGTATTCCCGGACTATTAACAGATACGCAGTATTTT.

V is TRBV5-1 and J is TRBJ2-1, with 11 bases aligning to TRBD2. In germline, CDR1 is SGHRS, CDR2 YFSETQ. V dropped 2 bases and J dropped 8; count of bases not matched to a gene: 6. The CDR3 has 15 residues. The CDR3 region is CASSFELAGVDEQFF. The CDR3, as DNA: TGCGCCAGCAGCTTCGAACTAGCGGGAGTTGATGAGCAGTTCTTC.

V and J are TRBV4-2 and TRBJ2-3, with 9 nucleotides matching TRBD2. The CDR3 extends over 17 amino acids. The germline V gene encodes CDR1 LGHNA and CDR2 YNFKEQ. The V gene end was trimmed by 2 bases and the J gene end by 0 bases; junction bases not matched to a gene: 6. Here the CDR3 reads CASSQSLAGPSTDTQYF. The CDR3 DNA follows: TGTGCCAGCAGCCAATCGCTAGCGGGACCAAGCACAGATACGCAGTATTTT.

The chain uses TRBV5-8 and TRBJ2-1, with TRBD2 as a possible D gene (5 bases). Trimming cost V 0 bases and J 2 bases, with 9 bases left between them. Germline-derived CDR1 and CDR2 are SGHTS and YDEGEE. The CDR3 spans 15 residues. CDR3 amino acids: CASSLGGQAYNEQFF. The CDR3 region has the DNA TGTGCCAGCAGCTTGGGAGGGCAGGCCTACAATGAGCAGTTCTTC.

V gene TRBV12-3 or TRBV12-4 combines with J gene TRBJ1-1; D remains ambiguous. CDR3 length: 12 amino acids. V lost 0 bases and J lost 4, with 3 bases in between. The CDR3 region is CASSLAGTEAFF. CDR3 bases: TGTGCCAGCAGTTTAGCAGGCACTGAAGCTTTCTTT.

This chain uses TRBV10-3 with TRBJ1-3; 7 nucleotides match TRBD1. This CDR3 spans 16 amino acids. The junction had 6 bases not matched to a gene; V was cut back by 0 bases and J by 4 bases. Per the germline V gene, CDR1 is ENHRY and CDR2 is SYGVKD. The chain's CDR3 is CAISESTTGYGNTIYF. The CDR3 coding sequence is TGTGCCATCAGTGAGTCTACGACAGGGTACGGAAACACCATATATTTT.

This clone has a handful of counts. The V and J genes are TRBV19 and TRBJ2-2; D uncertain. From germline, CDR1 is LNHDA and CDR2 SQIVND (reference sequence). The CDR3 extends over 12 amino acids. The germline V and J ends were trimmed by 8 bases and 2 bases, with 6 bases remaining between them. The chain's CDR3 is CASHINTGELFF. The CDR3 nucleotides read TGTGCCAGTCACATTAACACCGGGGAGCTGTTTTTT.

The J gene is TRBJ1-1, the V gene TRBV2, with D hard to call. The CDR3 contains 13 residues. The ends were cut back, 6 bases at V and 0 bases at J, with 8 bases in the middle. Germline V CDR1 and CDR2: SNHLY, FYNNEI. CDR3 protein: CASRSTLNTEAFF. CDR3 DNA sequence: TGTGCCAGCAGGTCTACACTGAACACTGAAGCTTTCTTT.

The chain has TRBV7-9 and TRBJ2-3, with 8 positions matching TRBD2. Germline V gene sequence: CDR1 SEHNR, CDR2 FQNEAQ (reference sequence). With V trimmed by 1 base and J by 4 bases, 4 bases remained unmatched. This CDR3 has 15 amino acids. DNA of the CDR3: TGTGCCAGCAGCTTAGGCGGGACTAGTGCAGATACGCAGTATTTT. This encodes CASSLGGTSADTQYF.

The rearrangement joins TRBV30 to TRBJ1-5; D not resolved. The V gene's germline CDR1 is GTSNPN and CDR2 SVGIG (reference sequence). This CDR3 comprises 16 residues. Deletions cut 2 bases from V and 0 bases from J, with 14 bases between. The CDR3 sequence is CAWSSTRVYSNQPQHF. The CDR3 nucleotides read TGTGCCTGGAGTTCCACCCGCGTGTATAGCAATCAGCCCCAGCATTTT.